This T cell receptor (beta chain) was recorded in a study of T-cell reconstitution after alpha-beta-depleted transplantation in children. The authors prepared the TCRbeta library with unique molecular identifiers. Each CDR3 protein is one row after TCRdb ran MiXCR on the PCR reads. The sample consists of 400,000 to 450,000 distinct CDR3 sequences, roughly 44% of them appearing once. V was trimmed by 1 base and J by 8 bases, leaving 6 bases between them. The CDR3 has 12 amino acids. The germline V gene encodes CDR1 SQVTM and CDR2 ANQGSEA. As concerns this clonotype: Its specificity is unknown.

Study-level points and caveats: Newly produced T cells mostly accounted for T-cell counts and diversity one year post-transplant. Reportedly, alpha-beta T cells present about two months post-transplant originated from several hundred expanded clones of graft origin. Diversity of TCRbeta at day 60 was high in some patients, arising from surviving recipient T cells and thymic progenitors.

The V and J genes are TRBV29-1 and TRBJ2-6; D ambiguous. The TCR originated in a girl aged 2 to 10 with aplastic anemia, due to receive a stem cell transplant. The sequenced sample was PBMCs, obtained before TCRalphabeta/CD19-depleted stem cell transplant. CDR3 nucleotides: TGCAGCGTTGAAGCTAGGTCCAACGTCCTGACTTTC. Its protein product is CSVEARSNVLTF.